Each of the 9 T cell receptor beta chains below was sequenced from the same sample in a study of blood T cell repertoires in COVID-19. Some clones are missing from TCRdb's copy, which holds only in-frame ones; the method was immunoSEQ multiplex PCR. The table has approximately 150,000 clones, about 86% seen once. The material sequenced was PBMCs or T cells enriched from blood (not recorded which). Every receptor here comes from a man aged 35 to 55 with acute COVID-19.

The chain carries TRBV19 and TRBJ1-1, with D tentatively TRBD1 (5 bases). V was shortened by 7 bases and J by 2 bases, with 14 bases between the two germline ends. Germline assignment: CDR1 LNHDA and CDR2 SQIVND (reference sequence). This CDR3 spans 14 amino acids. CDR3 region: CASNPWGFNTEAFF. DNA for the CDR3: TGTGCCAGTAACCCTTGGGGCTTTAACACTGAAGCTTTCTTT.

The chain has TRBV7-9 and TRBJ1-1; D is possibly TRBD1 (5 bases). Germline V gives CDR1 SEHNR, CDR2 FQNEAQ (reference sequence). The V end lost 5 bases, the J end lost 4 bases, and 17 bases lay between the germline ends. The CDR3 is made up of 15 amino acids. This CDR3 reads CASSPGEGIGTEAFF. The CDR3 coding sequence is TGTGCCAGCAGCCCCGGGGAGGGGATTGGCACTGAAGCTTTCTTT.

J is TRBJ2-1 and V is TRBV5-1, with a tentative D call TRBD2 (6 bases). The CDR3 has 13 residues. The V and J ends lost 4 bases and 8 bases respectively, with 13 bases between them. Germline CDR1 and CDR2: SGHRS and YFSETQ. In DNA, the CDR3 is TGCGCCAGCAGCCTCCCTAGCGTCGATGAGCAGTTCTTC. This codes for CASSLPSVDEQFF.

This clone has a single count. The V gene is TRBV24-1, the J gene TRBJ2-1; 10 bases map to TRBD2. The germline V gene encodes CDR1 KGHDR and CDR2 SFDVKD. V trimming: 0 bases; J trimming: 6 bases; junction bases outside the gene matches: 7. The CDR3 is 17 residues long. The CDR3 DNA reads TGTGCCACCAGTGATTTGGTGGCCAGCGGGAGGGTCAATGAGCAGTTCTTC. Translation: CATSDLVASGRVNEQFF.

The gene calls are TRBV5-1 and TRBJ1-1; TRBD1 might be the D (5 bases). This CDR3 comprises 14 residues. V lost 1 base and J lost 10, with 17 bases in between. Germline V gene data show CDR1 as SGHRS and CDR2 as YFSETQ. The CDR3 here is CASSLLTMGRGAFF. The CDR3 DNA sequence: TGCGCCAGCAGCTTGTTAACCATGGGGCGGGGAGCTTTCTTT.

The rearrangement uses TRBV6-1 and TRBJ2-1; no clear D. This CDR3 spans 14 amino acids. Germline CDR1 and CDR2: MNHNS and SASEGT. V gave up 2 bases and J gave up 4 bases, with 9 bases separating them. CDR3 in DNA: TGTGCCAGCAGTGAATGGCCCCCGTACAATGAGCAGTTCTTC. This encodes CASSEWPPYNEQFF.

The chain is built from TRBV5-1 and TRBJ1-2, with 10 bases matching TRBD1. The CDR3 length is 15 residues. The germline V gene encodes CDR1 SGHRS and CDR2 YFSETQ. After removal of 0 bases from V and 5 bases from J, the junction contained 4 bases not matched to a gene. CDR3 in amino acids: CASSLEGQGWYGYTF. CDR3 in DNA: TGCGCCAGCAGCTTGGAGGGACAGGGGTGGTATGGCTACACCTTC. Drawing the rest from reference TRBV5-1 and TRBJ1-2, the complete variable domain is KAGVTQTPRYLIKTRGQQVTLSCSPISGHRSVSWYQQTPGQGLQFLFEYFSETQRNKGNFPGRFSGRQFSNSRSEMNVSTLELGDSALYLCASSLEGQGWYGYTFGSGTRLTVV.

The rearrangement links TRBV19 to TRBJ2-3, with TRBD2 matching 10 bases. CDR1 LNHDA and CDR2 SQIVND come from the germline V gene (reference sequence). With V trimmed by 5 bases and J by 5 bases, 1 base remained unmatched. This CDR3 is built from 13 residues. This CDR3 is CASSGTSVDTQYF. CDR3 DNA sequence: TGTGCCAGTAGTGGGACTAGCGTAGATACGCAGTATTTT. Looking up the rest from reference TRBV19 and TRBJ2-3 gives the full variable domain: DGGITQSPKYLFRKEGQNVTLSCEQNLNHDAMYWYRQDPGQGLRLIYYSQIVNDFQKGDIAEGYSVSREKKESFPLTVTSAQKNPTAFYLCASSGTSVDTQYFGPGTRLTVL.

V is TRBV6-5 and J is TRBJ1-6; possible D gene TRBD1, 5 bases. The CDR3 consists of 13 residues. The V and J ends lost 7 bases and 7 bases respectively, with 11 bases between them. CDR1 and CDR2 (germline): MNHEY, SVGAGI. DNA of the CDR3: TGTGCCAGCACTAGGGGCCGGAATTCACCCCTCCACTTT. Protein: CASTRGRNSPLHF.